Listed here are 25 T cell receptor beta chains from one sample, sequenced in a study of OX40 agonist ivuxolimab in advanced cancers. TCRdb's copy holds only in-frame clones and misses some; the assay was immunoSEQ multiplex PCR. The sample consists of approximately 70,000 clones, 86% of them appearing once. The sequencing used CD4+ or CD8+ T cells sorted from blood, collected in a trial of the OX40 agonist ivuxolimab. These receptors came from an adult with an advanced solid tumor such as melanoma, head and neck, liver or kidney cancer.

The chain joins TRBV2 to TRBJ2-3, with 10 positions matching TRBD2. In germline, CDR1 is SNHLY, CDR2 FYNNEI. The trim removed 7 bases at V and 0 bases at J, leaving 7 bases unmatched. The CDR3 runs to 16 residues. DNA for the CDR3: TGTGCCAGCACCTTACTAGCGGGAATCAGCACAGATACGCAGTATTTT. It translates to CASTLLAGISTDTQYF.

This chain links TRBV7-3 with TRBJ2-2; the D gene is possibly TRBD1 (6 bases). V lost 4 bases, J lost 0 bases, and 12 bases lay in between. Per the germline V gene, CDR1 is SGHTA and CDR2 is FQGTGA. There are 16 residues in the CDR3. CDR3 sequence (DNA): TGTGCCAGCAGCTCCGGGACAACTACGAACACCGGGGAGCTGTTTTTT. Translation gives CASSSGTTTNTGELFF.

The V gene is TRBV5-1, the J gene TRBJ1-1; 9 nucleotides line up with TRBD1. Germline-derived CDR1 and CDR2 are SGHRS and YFSETQ. With V trimmed by 0 bases and J by 1 base, 1 base remained unmatched. The CDR3 runs 15 residues. This chain's CDR3 is CASSLETGGNTEAFF. CDR3 DNA: TGCGCCAGCAGCTTGGAGACAGGGGGGAACACTGAAGCTTTCTTT.

This clone was observed once. CDR3 sequence: CASTGGAAHANYGYTF. As DNA, the CDR3 is TGTGCCAGCACCGGTGGGGCCGCACATGCTAACTATGGCTACACCTTC. The chain joins TRBV28 to TRBJ1-2, with TRBD1 as a possible D gene (5 bases). The V gene lost 7 bases and the J gene lost 0 bases, with 18 bases spanning the gap. CDR1 is MDHEN and CDR2 is SYDVKM in the germline V gene. The CDR3 contains 16 residues.

The V and J genes are TRBV6-7 and TRBJ1-2, with 8 bases fitting TRBD1. TRBV6-7 belongs to the ORF category, with a function that is uncertain. V was pared by 0 bases and J by 3 bases, with 0 bases of the junction left unmatched. There are 14 residues in the CDR3. DNA of the CDR3: TGTGCCAGCAGTTACTCGGACAGGGACTATGGCTACACCTTC. Translation gives CASSYSDRDYGYTF.

In this sample, this clone turned up a few times. The chain employs TRBV28 and TRBJ1-5, with D hard to call. The germline V and J ends were trimmed by 7 bases and 4 bases, with 8 bases remaining between them. Germline CDR1 reads MDHEN; CDR2 reads SYDVKM. The CDR3 sequence is 12 residues long. The CDR3 nucleotides are TGTGCCAGCAAGGAGGCAAATCAGCCCCAGCATTTT. Translating it yields CASKEANQPQHF.

The table lists this clone with a count of one. The chain is built from TRBV7-9 and TRBJ2-3; TRBD1 matches at 9 bases. This CDR3 is built from 14 residues. CDR1 is SEHNR and CDR2 is FQNEAQ in the germline V gene (reference sequence). The J segment lost 12 bases and the V segment lost 5 bases, leaving 12 bases of the junction unmatched. CDR3 sequence reads: CASSSSGTGNPQYF. CDR3 DNA sequence: TGTGCCAGCAGCAGCTCCGGGACAGGGAACCCTCAGTATTTT.

V usage is TRBV10-3 and J usage is TRBJ2-2; D is unresolved. Trimming removed 3 bases at V and 6 bases at J, with 14 bases between. CDR3 length equals 15 residues. From germline, CDR1 is ENHRY and CDR2 SYGVKD. The CDR3 reads CAISDSPNSAGELFF. The CDR3 DNA reads TGTGCCATCAGTGATTCCCCCAATTCCGCCGGGGAGCTGTTTTTT.

The chain joins TRBV28 to TRBJ1-2, with a weak D call TRBD1 (5 bases). CDR1 and CDR2 from the germline V gene are MDHEN and SYDVKM. V gave up 7 bases and J gave up 2 bases, with 14 bases separating them. This CDR3 comprises 14 residues. The CDR3 DNA reads as TGTGCCAGCAAGAAGGGCAGGGACAACTATGGCTACACCTTC. As protein: CASKKGRDNYGYTF.

The count of this clone is one. The gene calls are TRBV28 and TRBJ1-4, with D unclear. CDR1 and CDR2 from the germline V gene are MDHEN and SYDVKM. The ends were cut back, 5 bases at V and 8 bases at J, with 12 bases in the middle. This CDR3 has 13 amino acids. DNA for the CDR3: TGTGCCAGCAGTGGCTCCTGGGAGGAAAAACTGTTTTTT. This sequence encodes CASSGSWEEKLFF.

The chain employs TRBV6-6 and TRBJ2-2, with D tentatively TRBD2 (7 bases). CDR3 length equals 16 residues. Germline V gene sequence: CDR1 MNHNY, CDR2 SVGAGI (reference sequence). V lost 10 bases, J lost 3 bases, and 21 bases lay in between. This CDR3 reads CATRQEGGRDTGELFF. Here the CDR3 DNA reads TGTGCCACCCGACAGGAGGGGGGGCGGGACACCGGGGAGCTGTTTTTT.

The rearrangement joins TRBV6-1 to TRBJ1-1; the D gene is possibly TRBD1 (6 bases). Trimming pared 6 bases from V and 4 bases from J, leaving 15 bases between. The CDR3 is 14 amino acids. Germline lookup yields CDR1 MNHNS and CDR2 SASEGT. The CDR3 loop is CASRESGGGTEAFF. CDR3 sequence (DNA): TGTGCCAGCAGGGAGTCTGGAGGGGGCACTGAAGCTTTCTTT.

The gene calls are TRBV7-2 and TRBJ2-2; D unclear. The V and J ends lost 1 base and 9 bases respectively, with 9 bases between them. The CDR3 runs 13 residues. Germline assignment: CDR1 SGHTA and CDR2 FQGNSA. CDR3 coding DNA: TGTGCCAGCAGCTTAGTGATGCAAAGGGAGCTGTTTTTT. It codes for CASSLVMQRELFF.

This clone was seen a handful of times. The chain carries TRBV7-2 and TRBJ1-5, with 11 bases lining up with TRBD1. CDR3 length equals 16 residues. The J segment lost 7 bases and the V segment lost 5 bases, leaving 10 bases of the junction unmatched. Germline loops: CDR1 SGHTA, CDR2 FQGNSA. The CDR3 nucleotides are TGTGCCAGCAGCCAAGGACAGGGGGCTTCGATCCAGCCCCAGCATTTT. Translating it yields CASSQGQGASIQPQHF.

Only one count was recorded for this clone. The genes are TRBV5-1 and TRBJ2-1, with D possibly matching TRBD2 (6 bases). Germline values: CDR1 SGHRS, CDR2 YFSETQ. Trimming left V 0 bases short and J 0 bases short, with 7 bases between. The length of the CDR3 is 15 residues. In nucleotides, the CDR3 is TGCGCCAGCAGCTTGGACGGGGGCTCCTACAATGAGCAGTTCTTC. This translates into CASSLDGGSYNEQFF.

The chain couples TRBV21-1 to TRBJ2-7; the D segment call TRBD1 is taken from the table without a DNA check. TRBV21-1 is a listed pseudogene. CDR3 length: 15 amino acids. The CDR3 nucleotides are TGTGCCAGCACCTCCCCCGGACAGCCTACCTACGAGCAGTACTTC. This translates into CASTSPGQPTYEQYF.

The rearrangement uses TRBV6-4 and TRBJ1-4; D perhaps matches TRBD1 (5 bases). The CDR3 loop spans 15 amino acids. Germline assignment: CDR1 MRHNA and CDR2 SNTAGT. Trimming shortened V by 4 bases and J by 5 bases, and 14 bases separated the two germline ends. The CDR3 region has the DNA TGTGCCAGCAGTGCCGGACATGGCTTCAATGAAAAACTGTTTTTT. Amino acid sequence: CASSAGHGFNEKLFF.

This chain links TRBV19 with TRBJ2-2; tentatively, D is TRBD1 (6 bases). The V gene lost 6 bases and the J gene lost 0 bases, with 8 bases spanning the gap. The germline V gene encodes CDR1 LNHDA and CDR2 SQIVND (reference sequence). The CDR3 totals 14 residues. CDR3 DNA sequence: TGTGCCAGTAGGCAGGGGTCGAACACCGGGGAGCTGTTTTTT. Translation gives CASRQGSNTGELFF.

This clone was seen only once. This chain connects TRBV4-3 to TRBJ2-5; 9 bases map to TRBD2. Germline assignment: CDR1 LGHNA and CDR2 YSLEER. The CDR3 consists of 15 residues. The V gene end was trimmed by 0 bases and the J gene end by 5 bases; junction bases not matched to a gene: 4. The CDR3 DNA follows: TGCGCCAGCAGCCAAGAGACTAGCGGTAGGGAGACCCAGTACTTC. Its protein is CASSQETSGRETQYF.

The chain is built from TRBV20-1 and TRBJ2-3; the D gene is possibly TRBD2 (6 bases). This CDR3 is built from 11 residues. Germline CDR1 is DFQATT and CDR2 is SNEGSKA (reference sequence). Trimming removed 5 bases from V and 6 bases from J, with 9 bases in between. CDR3 amino acids: CSALEGDTQYF. The DNA of the CDR3 is TGCAGTGCTCTGGAGGGGGATACGCAGTATTTT.

The chain couples TRBV2 to TRBJ2-2, with 7 bases matching TRBD1. CDR1 and CDR2 from the germline V gene are SNHLY and FYNNEI. The length of the CDR3 is 16 residues. The V and J ends lost 7 bases and 5 bases, in that order; junction bases with no gene match: 13. CDR3 DNA sequence: TGTGCCAGCATGTCCGAGGGGGCAGGGAATACCGGGGAGCTGTTTTTT. It translates to CASMSEGAGNTGELFF.

This clone was seen more than once but under ten times. V usage is TRBV5-1 and J usage is TRBJ2-1, with 8 bases identical to TRBD2. Per germline, CDR1 SGHRS and CDR2 YFSETQ. The junction had 16 bases not matched to a gene; V was cut back by 7 bases and J by 10 bases. The CDR3 has 15 amino acids. The CDR3 nucleotides are TGCGCCAGCGTCCCCCTCTTGCCGGGGGGGCAAGAGCAGTTCTTC. Its protein product is CASVPLLPGGQEQFF. Using reference TRBV5-1 and TRBJ2-1 for the parts outside the CDR3, the full variable domain is KAGVTQTPRYLIKTRGQQVTLSCSPISGHRSVSWYQQTPGQGLQFLFEYFSETQRNKGNFPGRFSGRQFSNSRSEMNVSTLELGDSALYLCASVPLLPGGQEQFFGPGTRLTVL.

This chain joins TRBV19 and TRBJ2-3; D is uncertain. The CDR3 runs to 14 residues. The germline V gene has CDR1 LNHDA and CDR2 SQIVND (reference sequence). V was clipped by 8 bases and J by 2 bases, with 14 bases between them. The CDR3 region has the DNA TGTGCCAGTGCCCCCCAGGTATCCACAGATACGCAGTATTTT. It is translated as CASAPQVSTDTQYF.

This rearrangement joins TRBV6-1 to TRBJ2-2; possibly TRBD2 for D (5 bases). The germline CDR1 and CDR2 sequences are MNHNS and SASEGT. This CDR3 region has 10 residues. Trimming left V 8 bases short and J 13 bases short, with 11 bases between. CDR3 nucleotides: TGTGCCAGCGGGATTGAGGGGCTGTTTTTT. Amino acids: CASGIEGLFF.

The chain carries TRBV5-6 and TRBJ1-6; 7 bases are a match to TRBD1. Germline CDR1 is SGHDT and CDR2 is YYEEEE. The CDR3 extends over 15 amino acids. V shed 4 bases and J 8 bases; nucleotides not matched to a gene: 9. The CDR3 DNA reads TGTGCCAGCAGCCCTACGACAGGGATAGATTCACCCCTCCACTTT. Its protein is CASSPTTGIDSPLHF.